This entry features one TCR beta chain sequence. Antigen specificity is unknown. The junction and the germline gene differ at one end; a read error may be behind it. This sample is part of a study of shared clonotypes between healthy human individuals. CD4+ cells yielded CD45RA+ naive and CD45RA-negative memory subsets. The input for sorted-subset replicate PCRs was approximately 210 ng DNA, tens of thousands of T cell genomes. Profiling relied on immunoSEQ multiplex PCR, and the TCRdb table lists in-frame clones only, not all of them. The data contain about 1.1 million clones, 78% of them singletons. The CDR3 runs 13 residues. CDR1 and CDR2 from the germline V gene are SGHRS and YFSETQ. Notes on the study in general: In contrast to clonotypes shared by all four donors, non-shared clonotypes had lower generation probabilities. Naive CD4 clonotypes were shared across a handful of donors at around 5.4%.

The chain joins TRBV5-1 to TRBJ2-7; no clear D gene. This sequence originates from a man aged 18 to 35 in good health. Some clones in this sample may be carry-over from other donors' samples. The sample was memory CD4+ T cells from PBMCs. The subset was: CD45RA-negative fraction. CDR3 region: CAGSLAPSYEQYF. The CDR3 DNA follows: TGCGCCGGCAGCTTAGCTCCCTCCTACGAGCAGTACTTC. The full variable domain, rest sourced from reference TRBV5-1 and TRBJ2-7, is KAGVTQTPRYLIKTRGQQVTLSCSPISGHRSVSWYQQTPGQGLQFLFEYFSETQRNKGNFPGRFSGRQFSNSRSEMNVSTLELGDSALYLCAGSLAPSYEQYFGPGTRLTVT.